Each of the 3 T cell receptor beta chains below was sequenced from the same sample in a study of cytomegalovirus exposure and HLA in healthy donors. The data were produced by immunoSEQ multiplex PCR, yet TCRdb's version contains in-frame clones alone and is incomplete. In the table there are 200,000 to 250,000 clones, approximately 80% of which are singletons. Sequenced input: PBMCs. The receptors stem from a woman aged 25 to 45 in good health and CMV-seropositive.

V gene TRBV30 combines with J gene TRBJ2-7; D not certain. CDR3 length equals 12 residues. Per the germline V gene, CDR1 is GTSNPN and CDR2 is SVGIG (reference sequence). V lost 1 base, J lost 6 bases, and 10 bases lay in between. CDR3 protein: CAWSAGSAEQYF. CDR3 coding DNA: TGTGCCTGGAGTGCAGGCTCGGCCGAGCAGTACTTC.

This chain joins TRBV5-3 and TRBJ2-7, with a tentative D call TRBD2 (5 bases). TRBV5-3 is filed as an ORF, its function uncertain. Trimming cost V 1 base and J 3 bases, with 17 bases left between them. The CDR3 length is 16 residues. The CDR3 here is CARSLNGSGDGYEQYF. The CDR3 DNA sequence: TGTGCCAGAAGCTTGAATGGAAGCGGAGACGGCTACGAGCAGTACTTC.

This clone was recorded a few times. This chain uses TRBV6-1 with TRBJ1-2; D unclear. The CDR3 length is 14 residues. CDR1 and CDR2 (germline): MNHNS, SASEGT. V was cut by 2 bases and J by 4 bases, with 11 bases left in between. The CDR3 loop reads CASSESAVSYGYTF. The CDR3 nucleotides are TGTGCCAGCAGTGAATCAGCGGTGAGCTATGGCTACACCTTC.